This T cell receptor (beta chain) originates from a study of blood T cell repertoires in COVID-19. Study-wide context: T cells, B-cell-depleted T cells, or PBMCs supplied cDNA or gDNA.

A Seattle source enrolled patients during active infection and followed them longitudinally. Under the authors' procedure: Scientists estimated how many nucleated cells there were by amplifying reference gene primers. Clones were read by immunoSEQ multiplex PCR, and TCRdb kept only the in-frame ones, dropping some. V, J and clone size are taken as reported in that table, and D and trimming were inferred from the DNA itself. The table includes about 530,000 clones, around nine tenths detected once. The germline V and J ends were trimmed by 2 bases and 1 base, with 11 bases remaining between them. Germline CDR1 is SNHLY and CDR2 is FYNNEI. The CDR3 runs 15 residues.

The gene calls are TRBV2 and TRBJ1-1; D is perhaps TRBD1 (5 bases). Sequencing was performed on peripheral blood. The source of this sequence is a woman aged 50 to 65 with COVID-19, enrolled during active disease. The CDR3 nucleotides are TGTGCCAGCAGTGAACCGCAGGGTGGGAACACTGAAGCTTTCTTT. It codes for CASSEPQGGNTEAFF.